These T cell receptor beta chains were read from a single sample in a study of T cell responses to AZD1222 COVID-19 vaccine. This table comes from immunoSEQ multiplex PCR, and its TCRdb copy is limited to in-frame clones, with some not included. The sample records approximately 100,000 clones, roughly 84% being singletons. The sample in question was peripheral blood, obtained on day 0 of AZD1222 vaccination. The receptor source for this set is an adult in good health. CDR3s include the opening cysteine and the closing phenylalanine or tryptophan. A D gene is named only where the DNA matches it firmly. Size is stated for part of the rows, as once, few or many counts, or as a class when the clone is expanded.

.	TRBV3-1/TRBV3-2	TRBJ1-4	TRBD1	TGTGCCAGCAGCCAAGATACCCAGGGGGAGGGTGAAAAACTGTTTTTT	CASSQDTQGEGEKLFF
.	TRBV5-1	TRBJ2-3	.	TGCGCCAGCAGCTTGGCGGGAGCCCTCTTAGACACAGATACGCAGTATTTT	CASSLAGALLDTDTQYF
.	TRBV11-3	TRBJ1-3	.	TGTGCCAGCAGCTTAGGGGGCTCTGGAAACACCATATATTTT	CASSLGGSGNTIYF
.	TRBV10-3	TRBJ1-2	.	TGTGCCTCACAATACTCCTATGGCTACACCTTC	CASQYSYGYTF
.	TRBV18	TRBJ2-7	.	TGTGCCAGCTCACCAACGGGGTACTCCTACGAGCAGTACTTC	CASSPTGYSYEQYF
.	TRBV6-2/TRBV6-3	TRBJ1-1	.	TGTGCCAGCAGTCGGCCGGGACACCCTTCCTTGAACACTGAAGCTTTCTTT	CASSRPGHPSLNTEAFF
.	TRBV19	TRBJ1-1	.	TGTGCCAGTAGGGCAGGGGTGGACACTGAAGCTTTCTTT	CASRAGVDTEAFF
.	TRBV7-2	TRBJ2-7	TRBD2	TGTGCCAGCAGCGGGGGGACTAGCGGGGTCTACGAGCAGTACTTC	CASSGGTSGVYEQYF
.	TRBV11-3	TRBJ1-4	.	TGTGCCAGCAGCTTAGGCCCGGTTAATGAAAAACTGTTTTTT	CASSLGPVNEKLFF
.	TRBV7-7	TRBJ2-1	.	TGTGCCAGCAGCCTCAGCCTATGGGGTGAAGGTGAGCAGTTCTTC	CASSLSLWGEGEQFF
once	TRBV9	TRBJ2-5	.	TGTGCCAGCAGCGTAGGACGGTTTGAGACCCAGTACTTC	CASSVGRFETQYF
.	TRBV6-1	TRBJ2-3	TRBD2	TGTGCCAGCAGTGAAGTGATTACTAGCGTCTCGGGCACGCAGTATTTT	CASSEVITSVSGTQYF
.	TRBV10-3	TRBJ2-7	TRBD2	TGTGCCATCAGTGAGCCAAGCGGGGGGGCCGCCTACGAGCAGTACTTC	CAISEPSGGAAYEQYF
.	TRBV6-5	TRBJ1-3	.	TGTGCCAGCAGTCAGGGGTTCTCTGGAAACACCATATATTTT	CASSQGFSGNTIYF
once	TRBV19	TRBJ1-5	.	TGTGCCAGTAGTATGTTGGCCGGGGGCCTGAATCAGCCCCAGCATTTT	CASSMLAGGLNQPQHF
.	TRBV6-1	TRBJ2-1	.	TGTGCCAGCAGTGAAGCGCTTCATATAGCCCGGTACAATGAGCAGTTCTTC	CASSEALHIARYNEQFF
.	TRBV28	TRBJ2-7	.	TGTGCCAGCAGTTTATCCTCCACGATGGGGGACGAGCAGTACTTC	CASSLSSTMGDEQYF
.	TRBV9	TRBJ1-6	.	TGTGCCAGCAGCGAGGGGGAAGGGAAGGGTTGGGCGGATTCACCCCTCCACTTT	CASSEGEGKGWADSPLHF
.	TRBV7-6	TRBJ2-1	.	TGTGCCAGCAGCGAATCTACGGCGAGTCCACTACGGGTGGGGAATGAGCAGTTCTTC	CASSESTASPLRVGNEQFF
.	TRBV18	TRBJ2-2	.	TGTGCCAGCTCATCCAACTCCGGGGAGCTGTTTTTT	CASSSNSGELFF
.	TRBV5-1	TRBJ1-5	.	TGCGCCAGCAGCTTTTCCCATGATCAGCCCCAGCATTTT	CASSFSHDQPQHF
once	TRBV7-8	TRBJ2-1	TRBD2	TGTGCCAGCAGCTTACTGACTAGCGGGAGTGGTAATGAGCAGTTCTTC	CASSLLTSGSGNEQFF
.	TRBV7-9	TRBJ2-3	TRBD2	TGTGCCAGCAGCTTGGGGACTAGCGGGGGAACCTATAAAGATACGCAGTATTTT	CASSLGTSGGTYKDTQYF
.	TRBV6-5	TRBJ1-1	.	TGTGCCAGCAGTTACTCGAGGGCGTTAAATGAAGCTTTCTTT	CASSYSRALNEAFF
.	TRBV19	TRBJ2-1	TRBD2	TGTGCCAGTACAGCCTTACCCCGAACTAGCGGGGGCTCAAATGAGCAGTTCTTC	CASTALPRTSGGSNEQFF
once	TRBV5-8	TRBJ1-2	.	TGTGCCAGCAGCTCCCGGGGAAGAAACTATGGCTACACCTTC	CASSSRGRNYGYTF
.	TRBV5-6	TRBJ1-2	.	TGTGCCAGCAGCCGGGGCTTCGTGGGCTACACCTTC	CASSRGFVGYTF
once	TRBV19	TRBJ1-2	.	TGTGCCAGTAGTATCGTCCAGGGCGCTAACTATGGCTACACCTTC	CASSIVQGANYGYTF
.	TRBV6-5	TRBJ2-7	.	TGTGCCAGCAGTTGGGGGGGACAGCCTAGCTCCTACGAGCAGTACTTC	CASSWGGQPSSYEQYF
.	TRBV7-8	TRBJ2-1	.	TGTGCCAGCAGCTTAAGCGGGCTCTCCTACAATGAGCAGTTCTTC	CASSLSGLSYNEQFF
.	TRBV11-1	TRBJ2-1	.	TGTGCCACCCAAGGGAACAATGAGCAGTTCTTC	CATQGNNEQFF
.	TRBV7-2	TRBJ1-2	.	TGTGCCAGCAGCTTTGGGGGAGCCCGTGCCGACTATGGCTACACCTTC	CASSFGGARADYGYTF
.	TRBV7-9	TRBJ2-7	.	TGTGCCAGCAGCTTAGCCGGGGCCGGCGAGCAGTACTTC	CASSLAGAGEQYF
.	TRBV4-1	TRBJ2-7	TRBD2	TGCGCCAGCAGCCAATTCCCCGGGACTAGCGGGGTTGACGAGCAGTACTTC	CASSQFPGTSGVDEQYF
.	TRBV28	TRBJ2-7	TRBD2	TGTGCCAGCAGTTTGGCGGGGGGTCCCTACGAGCAGTACTTC	CASSLAGGPYEQYF
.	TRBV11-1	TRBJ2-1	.	TGTGCCAGCAGCTTTAGCGGTCTAAACAATGAGCAGTTCTTC	CASSFSGLNNEQFF
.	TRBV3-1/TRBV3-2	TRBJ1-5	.	TGTGCCAGCAGCCAAGCCGTCCAGTCGCAGCCCCAGCATTTT	CASSQAVQSQPQHF
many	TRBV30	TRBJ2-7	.	TGTGCCTGGAGCGAGGGCCTTAGGAACGAGCAGTACTTC	CAWSEGLRNEQYF
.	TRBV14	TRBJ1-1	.	TGTGCCAGCAGCCCCGGGACGGGCAGGCAAGCTTTCTTT	CASSPGTGRQAFF
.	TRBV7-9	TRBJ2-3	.	TGTGCCAGCAGCCAACCCCCACGGGGCATCCCCACAGATACGCAGTATTTT	CASSQPPRGIPTDTQYF
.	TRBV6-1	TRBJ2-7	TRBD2	TGTGCCAGCAGTGATAGGGGAGGGAATCGGTACGAGCAGTACTTC	CASSDRGGNRYEQYF
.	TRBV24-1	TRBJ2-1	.	TGTGCCACCAGCCCCGACAGGGGACTAGCTCATGAGCAGTTCTTC	CATSPDRGLAHEQFF
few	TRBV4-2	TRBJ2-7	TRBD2	TGTGCCAGCAGCCACCATCGACTAGCGGGGACCTACGAGCAGTACTTC	CASSHHRLAGTYEQYF
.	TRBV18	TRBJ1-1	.	TGTGCCAGCTCCCGGGGGGTGGGGAGTCGGCAGGATGAAGCTTTCTTT	CASSRGVGSRQDEAFF
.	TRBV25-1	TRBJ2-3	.	TGTGCCAGCAGTGAAAGCGGTGCGCTCACAGATACGCAGTATTTT	CASSESGALTDTQYF
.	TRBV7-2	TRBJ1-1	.	TGTGCCAGCAGCCCGGATGGGGCAGCGAACACTGAAGCTTTCTTT	CASSPDGAANTEAFF
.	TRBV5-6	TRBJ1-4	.	TGTGCCAGCAGCCCCGGACAGATTGGGGGTGAAAAACTGTTTTTT	CASSPGQIGGEKLFF
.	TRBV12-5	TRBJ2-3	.	TGTGCTAGTGGTTTTCGGGACACGCAGTATTTT	CASGFRDTQYF